This T cell receptor (beta chain) was sequenced for a study of cytomegalovirus exposure and HLA in healthy donors. There are 15 residues in the CDR3. Trimming took 0 bases from V and 5 from J, leaving 13 bases between them. Study-level results: An analysis that was carried out later associated 16,951 TCR beta sequences with HLA alleles at 0.05 false discovery rate. From TCR beta sequences, most subjects' HLA-A and HLA-B alleles were reportedly predicted accurately.

A multiplex PCR was run with 60 Vbeta primers and 13 Jbeta primers. The method was immunoSEQ multiplex PCR; TCRdb's version includes in-frame clones alone and lacks a portion of them. Among about 120,000 clones listed, 70% to 85% were seen once. This clone was observed a handful of times. Its antigen is not known. Sequencing was carried out using PBMCs. The TCR sequence derives from a man in his forties in good health and CMV-seropositive. The chain carries TRBV23-1 and TRBJ1-2; the D gene is possibly TRBD1 (5 bases). TRBV23-1 is classed as an ORF, of uncertain function. CDR3 bases: TGCGCCAGCAGTCAATCGGAGGGGTCTAGGTATGGCTACACCTTC. Protein: CASSQSEGSRYGYTF.